The 14 T cell receptor beta chains below come from one sample, sequenced in a study of shared clonotypes between healthy human individuals. The method was immunoSEQ multiplex PCR; TCRdb's version includes in-frame clones alone and lacks a portion of them. In the table there are roughly 510,000 clones, 60% to 80% of which are singletons. Sequencing was done on a sample of PBMCs. The receptors stem from a woman aged 40 to 50 in good health. Some clones in this sample may be carry-over from other donors' samples.

The V call is TRBV27, the J call TRBJ2-7; D perhaps matches TRBD2 (5 bases). Germline V gene sequence: CDR1 MNHEY, CDR2 SMNVEV (reference sequence). This CDR3 is 13 amino acids long. Trimming took off 5 bases at V and 3 bases at J, with 11 bases between the two ends. This CDR3 is CASSVARNYEQYF. The CDR3 DNA sequence: TGTGCCAGCAGTGTAGCGAGGAACTACGAGCAGTACTTC.

Notes on this clone: The sample contains more than one DNA sequence encoding this CDR3. V and J are TRBV6-5 and TRBJ2-1, with 9 nucleotides matching TRBD1. The CDR3 consists of 15 residues. Germline CDR1 MNHEY, CDR2 SVGAGI. The ends lost 2 bases at V and 2 bases at J; junction bases unmatched: 1. As DNA, the CDR3 is TGTGCCAGCAGTTACACAGGGGGCACCTACAATGAGCAGTTCTTC. It translates to CASSYTGGTYNEQFF.

CDR3 residues: CASSLEVGRGNEQFF. The CDR3 nucleotides read TGTGCCAGCAGCTTGGAGGTCGGGAGAGGTAATGAGCAGTTCTTC. The chain recombines TRBV5-4 with TRBJ2-1; possible D gene TRBD2, 6 bases. Germline-derived CDR1 and CDR2 are SGHNT and YYREEE (reference sequence). V was shortened by 0 bases and J by 7 bases, with 14 bases between the two germline ends. The CDR3 is made up of 15 amino acids.

The chain combines TRBV18 with TRBJ2-2, with 13 bases that match TRBD2. The CDR3 sequence is 17 residues long. The germline V gene encodes CDR1 KGHSH and CDR2 LQKENI. The V and J ends lost 5 bases and 0 bases, in that order; junction bases with no gene match: 3. The CDR3: CASSFGLAGANTGELFF. CDR3 nucleotides: TGTGCCAGCTCATTCGGACTAGCGGGAGCGAACACCGGGGAGCTGTTTTTT. Combining the CDR3 with reference TRBV18 and TRBJ2-2 gives the whole variable domain NAGVMQNPRHLVRRRGQEARLRCSPMKGHSHVYWYRQLPEEGLKFMVYLQKENIIDESGMPKERFSAEFPKEGPSILRIQQVVRGDSAAYFCASSFGLAGANTGELFFGEGSRLTVL.

The chain employs TRBV25-1 and TRBJ2-3; weak D call: TRBD1 (5 bases). The CDR3 has 16 amino acids. CDR1 and CDR2 (germline): MGHDK, SYGVNS. Trimming cost V 3 bases and J 0 bases, with 13 bases left between them. The CDR3 nucleotides are TGTGCCAGCAGTGAGTATAGGGGTACTAGCACAGATACGCAGTATTTT. Its translation: CASSEYRGTSTDTQYF. The whole variable domain, filled in from reference TRBV25-1 and TRBJ2-3, reads EADIYQTPRYLVIGTGKKITLECSQTMGHDKMYWYQQDPGMELHLIHYSYGVNSTEKGDLSSESTVSRIRTEHFPLTLESARPSHTSQYLCASSEYRGTSTDTQYFGPGTRLTVL.

CDR3 residues: CAISEGKGDQPQHF. CDR3 sequence (DNA): TGTGCCATCAGTGAGGGCAAGGGAGATCAGCCCCAGCATTTT. J is TRBJ1-5 and V is TRBV10-3; no firm D call. Per germline, CDR1 ENHRY and CDR2 SYGVKD. V lost 2 bases, J lost 5 bases, and 10 bases lay in between. The CDR3 loop spans 14 amino acids.

J is TRBJ2-3 and V is TRBV9; the D gene is possibly TRBD2 (5 bases). CDR3 length: 15 amino acids. Trimming took off 0 bases at V and 2 bases at J, with 10 bases between the two ends. CDR1 is SGDLS, CDR2 YYNGEE, per germline. This chain's CDR3 is CASSVVASSTDTQYF. The CDR3 DNA sequence: TGTGCCAGCAGCGTAGTAGCTAGCTCCACAGATACGCAGTATTTT.

The V call is TRBV11-2, the J call TRBJ2-2, with 7 bases lining up with TRBD1. J was trimmed by 7 bases and V by 6 bases; bases with no gene match: 8. CDR1 and CDR2 (germline): SGHAT, FQNNGV. CDR3 size: 14 residues. CDR3 DNA sequence: TGTGCCAGCAGTCCTGACAGGGCCGTCGGGGAGCTGTTTTTT. Translation gives CASSPDRAVGELFF. Supplemented by reference TRBV11-2 and TRBJ2-2, the full variable domain reads EAGVAQSPRYKIIEKRQSVAFWCNPISGHATLYWYQQILGQGPKLLIQFQNNGVVDDSQLPKDRFSAERLKGVDSTLKIQPAKLEDSAVYLCASSPDRAVGELFFGEGSRLTVL.

The chain joins TRBV7-9 to TRBJ2-1; 9 nucleotides match TRBD2. This CDR3 spans 16 amino acids. Germline CDR1 SEHNR, CDR2 FQNEAQ (reference sequence). CDR3 nucleotide sequence: TGTGCGCAACATCTTAGGGCGGGAGGGTATTACAATGAGCAGTTCTTC. Protein sequence: CAQHLRAGGYYNEQFF.

The chain has TRBV5-8 and TRBJ2-7, with D perhaps TRBD1 (5 bases). Trimming left V 4 bases short and J 3 bases short, with 17 bases between. The CDR3 extends over 15 amino acids. Germline V gene data show CDR1 as SGHTS and CDR2 as YDEGEE. The CDR3: CASSRAGHLNYEQYF. The CDR3 region has the DNA TGTGCCAGCAGCCGAGCAGGACATCTCAACTACGAGCAGTACTTC.

J is TRBJ2-5 and V is TRBV19, with a weak D call TRBD2 (5 bases). The CDR3 consists of 14 residues. With 5 bases removed from V and 6 bases from J, the gap between germline ends came to 16 bases. Germline CDR1 is LNHDA and CDR2 is SQIVND (reference sequence). In DNA form, the CDR3 reads TGTGCCAGTAGTTCGCGCGCCTCGGGAAAGACCCAGTACTTC. Translation gives CASSSRASGKTQYF.

V is TRBV5-1 and J is TRBJ2-7, with 8 bases matching TRBD1. Germline V gene data show CDR1 as SGHRS and CDR2 as YFSETQ. The V gene end was trimmed by 7 bases and the J gene end by 6 bases; junction bases not matched to a gene: 3. This CDR3 is 11 amino acids long. CDR3 sequence (DNA): TGCGCCAGCGGACAGGGACCCGAGCAGTACTTC. Translated, it gives CASGQGPEQYF.

CDR3 residues: CASSRTGGMDTEAFF. The DNA for the CDR3 is TGTGCCAGCAGCCGCACAGGGGGCATGGACACTGAAGCTTTCTTT. This sequence joins TRBV14 and TRBJ1-1, with TRBD1 identical over 9 bases. This CDR3 is 15 amino acids long. CDR1 and CDR2 (germline): SGHDN, FVKESK. Trimming took 4 bases from V and 3 from J; bases not matched to a gene: 6.

The V gene is TRBV5-1, the J gene TRBJ1-2; D uncertain. This CDR3 is built from 16 residues. V was shortened by 3 bases and J by 2 bases, with 17 bases between the two germline ends. Germline V gene lookup returns CDR1 SGHRS and CDR2 YFSETQ. The CDR3 DNA is TGCGCCAGCAGCTCCGCCCAACATGGTGAAAACTATGGCTACACCTTC. Its translation: CASSSAQHGENYGYTF.